What follows is one T cell receptor beta chain and its context. Its antigen is not known. PCR primers comprised 60 Vbeta and 13 Jbeta primers. Repertoires were generated with immunoSEQ multiplex PCR, while TCRdb's copy carries only in-frame clones and drops some. The sample has around 120,000 clones; about three quarters are singletons. This CDR3 is built from 14 residues. Trimming stripped 3 bases from V and 5 bases from J, with 8 bases between. The germline gives CDR1 SNHLY, CDR2 FYNNEI. This entry belongs to a study of cytomegalovirus exposure and HLA in healthy donors. Study-level points and caveats: Presence/absence analysis assumed near-uniform sequencing depth across donors.

This sequence originates from a man aged 55 to 70 in good health and CMV-seropositive. Input material: PBMCs. The gene calls are TRBV2 and TRBJ1-6; D remains unclear. The CDR3 nucleotides are TGTGCCAGCAGTGATCGCCAGGATAATTCACCCCTCCACTTT. It specifies CASSDRQDNSPLHF.